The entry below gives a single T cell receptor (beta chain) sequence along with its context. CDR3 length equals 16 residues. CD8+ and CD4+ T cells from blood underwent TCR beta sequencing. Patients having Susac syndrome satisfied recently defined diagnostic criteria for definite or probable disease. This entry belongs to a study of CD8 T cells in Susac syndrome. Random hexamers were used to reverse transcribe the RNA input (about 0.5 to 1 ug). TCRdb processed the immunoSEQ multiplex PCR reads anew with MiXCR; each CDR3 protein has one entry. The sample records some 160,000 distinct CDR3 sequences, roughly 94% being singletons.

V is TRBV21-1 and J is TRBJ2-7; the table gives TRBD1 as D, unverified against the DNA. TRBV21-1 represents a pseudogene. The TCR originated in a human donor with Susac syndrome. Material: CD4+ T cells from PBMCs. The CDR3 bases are TGTGCCAGCAGCAAGCCCCAGGGACAGGCTTCCTACGAGCAGTACTTC. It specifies CASSKPQGQASYEQYF.